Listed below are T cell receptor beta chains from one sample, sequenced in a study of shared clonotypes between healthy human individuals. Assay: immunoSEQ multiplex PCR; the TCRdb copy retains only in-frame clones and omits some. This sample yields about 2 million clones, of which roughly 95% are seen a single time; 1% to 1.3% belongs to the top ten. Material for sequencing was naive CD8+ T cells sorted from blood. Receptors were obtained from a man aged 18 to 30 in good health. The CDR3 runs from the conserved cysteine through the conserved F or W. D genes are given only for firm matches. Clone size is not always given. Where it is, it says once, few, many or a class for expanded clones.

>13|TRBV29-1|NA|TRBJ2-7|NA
TGCAGCGTTGACCCCGGGACCTCCTACGAGCAGTACTTC
CSVDPGTSYEQYF
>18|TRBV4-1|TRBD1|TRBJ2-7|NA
TGCGCCAGCAGCCCGCTCGGCGTAGGGGGCCTCTCCCTCTACGAGCAGTACTTC
CASSPLGVGGLSLYEQYF
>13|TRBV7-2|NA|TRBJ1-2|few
TGTGCCAGCAGCTTAGGAGTGGGGGATCGCTACACCTTC
CASSLGVGDRYTF
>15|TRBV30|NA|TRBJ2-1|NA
TGTGCCTGGAGTGTTTCTGCTATTTACTACAATGAGCAGTTCTTC
CAWSVSAIYYNEQFF
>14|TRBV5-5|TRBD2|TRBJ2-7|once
TGTGCCAGCAGCTTGGGAGAGGGAGGGTACGAGCAGTACTTC
CASSLGEGGYEQYF
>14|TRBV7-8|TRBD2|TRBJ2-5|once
TGTGCCAGCAGCGCTATAGCGGGGGGGCCGGCCCAGTACTTC
CASSAIAGGPAQYF
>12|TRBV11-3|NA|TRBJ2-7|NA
TGTGCCAGCAGCGAGGGAGACGACGAGCAGTACTTC
CASSEGDDEQYF
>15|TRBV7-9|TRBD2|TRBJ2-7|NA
TGTGCCAGCAGCCGCGGGACTAGCGGGAGCTACGAGCAGTACTTC
CASSRGTSGSYEQYF
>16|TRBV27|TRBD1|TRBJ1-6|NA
TGTGCCAGCAGTTTACGGACAGGGAGTTTGGATTCACCCCTCCACTTT
CASSLRTGSLDSPLHF
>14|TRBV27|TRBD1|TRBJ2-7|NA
TGTGCCAGCAGCCCGACAGGGCCTTCCTACGAGCAGTACTTC
CASSPTGPSYEQYF
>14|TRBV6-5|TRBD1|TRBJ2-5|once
TGTGCCAGCAGTCCTACAGGGGCGCGAGAGACCCAGTACTTC
CASSPTGARETQYF
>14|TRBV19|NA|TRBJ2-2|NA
TGTGCCAGTACCCCCCCCGGGGTCCCCGGGGAGCTGTTTTTT
CASTPPGVPGELFF
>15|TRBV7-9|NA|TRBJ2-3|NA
TGTGCCAGCAGCCGAACGGACAGCTCAACAGATACGCAGTATTTT
CASSRTDSSTDTQYF
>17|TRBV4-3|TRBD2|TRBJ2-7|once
TGCGCCAGCAGCCAAGCCTTCCTGGGACTAGCGGGCTACGAGCAGTACTTC
CASSQAFLGLAGYEQYF
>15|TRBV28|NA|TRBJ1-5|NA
TGTGCCAGCAGTTCCTGGGACGAGGGCGGCCAGCCCCAGCATTTT
CASSSWDEGGQPQHF
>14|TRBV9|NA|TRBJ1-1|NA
TGTGCCAGCAGCGCAACAGGGCAGAACACTGAAGCTTTCTTT
CASSATGQNTEAFF
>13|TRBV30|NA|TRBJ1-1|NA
TGTGCCACCGATAGGGGGGGCGGCCCTGAAGCTTTCTTT
CATDRGGGPEAFF
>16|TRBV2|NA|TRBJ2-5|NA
TGTGCCAGCAGTGAAGCGTTCCCAGTGAGCCTAGGGGACCAGTACTTC
CASSEAFPVSLGDQYF